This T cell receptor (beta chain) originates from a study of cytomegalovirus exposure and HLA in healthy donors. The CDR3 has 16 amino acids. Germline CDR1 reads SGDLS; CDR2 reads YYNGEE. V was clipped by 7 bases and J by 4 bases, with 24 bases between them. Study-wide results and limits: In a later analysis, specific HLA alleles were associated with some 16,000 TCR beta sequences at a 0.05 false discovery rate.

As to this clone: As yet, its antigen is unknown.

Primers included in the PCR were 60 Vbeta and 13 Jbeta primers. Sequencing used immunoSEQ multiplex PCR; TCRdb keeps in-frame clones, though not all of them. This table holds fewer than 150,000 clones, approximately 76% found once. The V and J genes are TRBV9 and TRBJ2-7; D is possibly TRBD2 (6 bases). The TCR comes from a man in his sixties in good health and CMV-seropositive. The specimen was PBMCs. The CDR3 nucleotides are TGTGCCAGCGCCCCAGCCTCCGGGACTTCCGTATACGAGCAGTACTTC. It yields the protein CASAPASGTSVYEQYF.